This passage covers 9 T cell receptor beta chains from one sample sequenced in a study of T cell repertoires in cytomegalovirus infection. TCRdb independently ran MiXCR on the reads; one entry per CDR3 protein. Of under 850,000 distinct CDR3 sequences in the sample, about 40% were seen once. What was sequenced was PBMCs. These receptors originate from a human donor in good health (CMV status not recorded). Some clones in this sample may be carry-over from other donors' samples.

Points on this clonotype: An end of the junction differs from the germline gene, which may be a read error. CDR3 DNA: TGTGCCAGCAGTTACGGCACAGCCTACTATTGCTACACCTTC. Translated: CASSYGTAYYCYTF. The chain couples TRBV12-3 or TRBV12-4 to TRBJ1-2, with D unresolved. This CDR3 contains 14 residues.

The V and J genes are TRBV19 and TRBJ1-5; D not resolved. CDR1 and CDR2 (germline): LNHDA, SQIVND (reference sequence). This CDR3 region has 14 residues. V lost 3 bases, J lost 6 bases, and 12 bases lay in between. The DNA of the CDR3 is TGTGCCAGTAGTATTCTTATGGGTTCTCAGCCCCAGCATTTT. This sequence encodes CASSILMGSQPQHF. The full variable domain, completed using reference TRBV19 and TRBJ1-5, is DGGITQSPKYLFRKEGQNVTLSCEQNLNHDAMYWYRQDPGQGLRLIYYSQIVNDFQKGDIAEGYSVSREKKESFPLTVTSAQKNPTAFYLCASSILMGSQPQHFGDGTRLSIL.

The chain recombines TRBV28 with TRBJ2-1; 9 bases match TRBD2. Germline lookup yields CDR1 MDHEN and CDR2 SYDVKM. V trimming: 5 bases; J trimming: 6 bases; junction bases outside the gene matches: 8. This CDR3 is 15 amino acids long. CDR3 DNA sequence: TGTGCCAGCAGTCCAGCCGGGACTAGCTCCAATGAGCAGTTCTTC. Translating it yields CASSPAGTSSNEQFF.

About this clonotype: The junction departs from germline at one end; a sequencing error may be responsible. The chain links TRBV5-1 to TRBJ1-5; D gene unclear. The CDR3 length is 17 residues. Germline V CDR1 and CDR2: SGHRS, YFSETQ. CDR3 nucleotides: TGCGCCAGCAGCTCGGCCCCACTTAGGGATAGCGATCAGCCCCAGCATTTT. Its protein product is CASSSAPLRDSDQPQHF.

This clonotype was counted many times. The chain recombines TRBV11-1 with TRBJ2-7; 13 nucleotides align to TRBD2. The germline V gene has CDR1 SGHAT and CDR2 FQDESV (reference sequence). The CDR3 has 17 amino acids. Trimming removed 5 bases from V and 1 base from J; junction bases left unmatched: 8. The DNA of the CDR3 is TGTGCCAGCAGCGGTCGGACTAGCGGGAGTGGGTCCTACGAGCAGTACTTC. Its protein is CASSGRTSGSGSYEQYF. The whole variable domain, filled in from reference TRBV11-1 and TRBJ2-7, reads EAEVAQSPRYKITEKSQAVAFWCDPISGHATLYWYRQILGQGPELLVQFQDESVVDDSQLPKDRFSAERLKGVDSTLKIQPAELGDSAMYLCASSGRTSGSGSYEQYFGPGTRLTVT.

This chain links TRBV6-5 with TRBJ2-7; 10 nucleotides line up with TRBD1. CDR3 size: 15 residues. Germline CDR1 reads MNHEY; CDR2 reads SVGAGI. The J segment lost 2 bases and the V segment lost 6 bases, leaving 7 bases of the junction unmatched. CDR3 amino acids: CASRTGQGNPYEQYF. CDR3 nucleotide sequence: TGTGCCAGCAGGACGGGACAGGGGAATCCCTACGAGCAGTACTTC.

This clonotype occurred a few times. The chain is built from TRBV27 and TRBJ1-2; a possible D gene is TRBD1 (6 bases). The CDR3 consists of 14 residues. Germline V gives CDR1 MNHEY, CDR2 SMNVEV (reference sequence). Trimming pared 6 bases from V and 4 bases from J, leaving 15 bases between. The CDR3 nucleotides read TGTGCCAGCAGGCGGTCAGCGGACAGCTATGGCTACACCTTC. Protein sequence: CASRRSADSYGYTF.

Concerning this clonotype: This may be a read error: a much more frequent sequence differs by one nucleotide. DNA of the CDR3: TGTGCCAGCAGCTTACTCCCGGGGAGGGATGAAAAACCGTTTTTT. Protein: CASSLLPGRDEKPFF. The V and J genes are TRBV7-4 and TRBJ1-4; D remains unclear. Germline loops: CDR1 SGHVT, CDR2 SQSDAQ. CDR3 size: 15 residues. Full variable domain (rest looked up from reference TRBV7-4 and TRBJ1-4): GAGVSQSPRYKVAKRGRDVALRCDSISGHVTLYWYRQTLGQGSEVLTYSQSDAQRDKSGRPSGRFSAERPERSVSTLKIQRTEQGDSAVYLCASSLLPGRDEKPFFGSGTQLSVL.

This clonotype was detected a few times. The rearrangement links TRBV28 to TRBJ2-3; no firm D call. Germline V gene data show CDR1 as MDHEN and CDR2 as SYDVKM. CDR3 size: 15 residues. V was cut by 4 bases and J by 0 bases, with 11 bases left in between. CDR3 bases: TGTGCCAGCAGTTCGATGTCCCCCAGCACAGATACGCAGTATTTT. This translates into CASSSMSPSTDTQYF.